Presented here are 8 T cell receptor beta chains from one specimen sequenced in a study of blood T cell repertoires in COVID-19. TCRdb's table, derived via immunoSEQ multiplex PCR, lists solely in-frame clones and lacks some. The profile shows fewer than 350,000 clones, roughly 88% of them singletons. The specimen sequenced was PBMCs or T cells enriched from blood (not recorded which). Every receptor here comes from a woman between 40 and 55 years old with acute COVID-19.

The chain combines TRBV6-1 with TRBJ1-1; a possible D gene is TRBD1 (5 bases). The CDR3 is made up of 14 amino acids. CDR1 and CDR2 from the germline V gene are MNHNS and SASEGT. Trimming took 5 bases from V and 10 from J, leaving 20 bases between them. CDR3 loop: CASSHGTAMMGAFF. DNA for the CDR3: TGTGCCAGCAGTCATGGGACTGCCATGATGGGAGCTTTCTTT.

V usage is TRBV19 and J usage is TRBJ2-3; 7 nucleotides align to TRBD2. J gave up 2 bases and V 7 bases, and 6 bases lay outside the gene matches. The germline gives CDR1 LNHDA, CDR2 SQIVND (reference sequence). The CDR3 loop spans 14 amino acids. The chain's CDR3 is CASKREGATDTQYF. As DNA, the CDR3 is TGTGCCAGTAAGAGGGAGGGTGCCACAGATACGCAGTATTTT.

In nucleotides, the CDR3 is TGTGCCAGCAGGATAGCGGGGGGCCAAGAGACCCAGTACTTC. The encoded protein is CASRIAGGQETQYF. This chain joins TRBV6-5 and TRBJ2-5; 10 nucleotides match TRBD2. The CDR3 totals 14 residues. CDR1 is MNHEY, CDR2 SVGAGI, per germline. The V and J ends lost 6 bases and 1 base, in that order; junction bases with no gene match: 2.

This sequence joins TRBV4-1 and TRBJ1-2, with 7 bases that match TRBD1. Germline loops: CDR1 MGHRA, CDR2 YSYEKL. This CDR3 comprises 15 residues. Losses at the gene ends were 0 bases for V and 8 bases for J; bases not matched to a gene: 9. The DNA of the CDR3 is TGCGCCAGCAGCCAAGAGAGGTCAGGGGGTTACGGCTACACCTTC. This encodes CASSQERSGGYGYTF.

The chain uses TRBV2 and TRBJ2-7; 9 bases fit TRBD1. The J segment lost 7 bases and the V segment lost 4 bases, leaving 11 bases of the junction unmatched. The CDR3 extends over 15 amino acids. CDR1 is SNHLY, CDR2 FYNNEI, per germline. The CDR3 DNA reads TGTGCCAGCAGTGTTGGGACAGGGAGGAGAGGAGAGCAGTACTTC. Translation gives CASSVGTGRRGEQYF.

Points on this clone: Mismatch with germline at one junction end may stem from a read error. This chain uses TRBV28 with TRBJ1-2; D is possibly TRBD1 (5 bases). CDR3 length: 11 residues. CDR1 is MDHEN and CDR2 is SYDVKM in the germline V gene. Written as DNA, the CDR3 is TGTGCCAGCAGTTTAATGGGGCGAGAGGACTTC. As protein: CASSLMGREDF.

This chain uses TRBV9 with TRBJ1-4; no reliable D call. The CDR3 length is 15 residues. Germline CDR1 SGDLS, CDR2 YYNGEE. The V end was cut by 0 bases, the J end by 3 bases, with 9 bases between. The DNA of the CDR3 is TGTGCCAGCAGCGTAGATATGGCGGCTAATGAAAAACTGTTTTTT. This codes for CASSVDMAANEKLFF.

The V call is TRBV6-6, the J call TRBJ1-2; the D gene is possibly TRBD1 (6 bases). This CDR3 comprises 15 residues. V was cut by 6 bases and J by 3 bases, with 17 bases left in between. Germline loops: CDR1 MNHNY, CDR2 SVGAGI (reference sequence). For the CDR3, the DNA is TGTGCCAGCAGCTTACTAGGGGGAATCGACTATGGCTACACCTTC. This encodes CASSLLGGIDYGYTF.